A selection of T cell receptor beta chains follows, all from one sample in a study of beta chain features in type 1 diabetes. This table comes from immunoSEQ multiplex PCR, and its TCRdb copy is limited to in-frame clones, with some not included. Of around 200,000 clones in the sample, about an eighth were seen once. The material sequenced was central memory CD4+ T cells from blood. The receptor set was obtained from a woman under 30 in good health. Both conserved end residues are part of each CDR3. D genes are given only for firm matches. Rows may omit the clone size; those that give it use once, few, many or a size class.

d_gene,j_gene,v_gene,len,abundance,CDR3aa,CDR3nt
-,TRBJ2-5,TRBV7-7,15,-,CASSLALSSQETQYF,TGTGCTAGCAGCTTAGCACTCTCCTCCCAAGAGACCCAGTACTTC
-,TRBJ1-3,TRBV7-6,16,few,CASSLYRSETGNTIYF,TGTGCCAGCAGCCTCTACAGGAGCGAGACTGGAAACACCATATATTTT
-,TRBJ2-7,TRBV19,13,-,CASSNMPSYEQYF,TGTGCCAGTAGTAACATGCCCTCCTACGAGCAGTACTTC
-,TRBJ2-1,TRBV5-1,16,few,CASSLSPGGLGNEQFF,TGCGCCAGCAGCTTGTCGCCAGGGGGGTTGGGAAATGAGCAGTTCTTC
-,TRBJ2-3,TRBV9,14,few,CASSVNPSTDTQYF,TGTGCCAGCAGCGTCAATCCCAGCACAGATACGCAGTATTTT
TRBD2,TRBJ2-7,TRBV5-1,16,-,CASSSHLAGGPGEQYF,TGCGCCAGCAGCAGCCACCTAGCGGGAGGGCCGGGAGAGCAGTACTTC
TRBD2,TRBJ2-7,TRBV7-6,15,-,CASSLGTSALYEQYF,TGTGCCAGCAGCCTGGGGACTAGCGCACTCTACGAGCAGTACTTC
-,TRBJ2-3,TRBV27,13,few,CASSFGSGGTQYF,TGTGCCAGCAGTTTCGGGTCGGGCGGGACGCAGTATTTT
TRBD1,TRBJ2-7,TRBV15,17,few,CATSSGPHRDSSYEQYF,TGTGCCACCAGCTCTGGCCCCCACCGGGACAGCTCCTACGAGCAGTACTTC
TRBD1,TRBJ2-6,TRBV5-1,17,-,CASASTGVSSGANVLTF,TGCGCCAGCGCCTCGACAGGGGTCAGCTCTGGGGCCAACGTCCTGACTTTC
-,TRBJ2-1,TRBV7-8,13,few,CASSLGKLTEQFF,TGTGCCAGCAGCTTAGGTAAACTTACTGAGCAGTTCTTC
-,TRBJ2-5,TRBV29-1,15,few,CSVRRGGEYQETQYF,TGCAGCGTTAGACGAGGGGGTGAATACCAAGAGACCCAGTACTTC
-,TRBJ2-4,TRBV30,15,medium-sized,CAWSVIGQGGNIQYF,TGTGCCTGGAGTGTAATTGGCCAGGGGGGAAACATTCAGTACTTC
TRBD1,TRBJ1-2,TRBV4-1,16,few,CASSHDRGHLSYGYTF,TGCGCCAGCAGCCATGACAGGGGGCACTTAAGTTATGGCTACACCTTC
TRBD1,TRBJ1-1,TRBV7-9,14,few,CASSPGTGETEAFF,TGTGCCAGCAGCCCCGGGACAGGGGAAACTGAAGCTTTCTTT